This TCR beta chain came from a study of blood T cell repertoires in COVID-19. Looking at the study overall: Material from acute and convalescent COVID-19 was sourced from the United States, Italy and Spain.

In the original workflow: Nucleated cell number was recorded as an estimate derived from reference gene primer amplification. TCRdb keeps only in-frame clones here, not all; method: immunoSEQ multiplex PCR. The DNA was the basis for D and trimming; V, J and clone size are from that table. The table has about 170,000 clones, 84% seen once. V was shortened by 7 bases and J by 3 bases, with 16 bases between the two germline ends. The CDR3 contains 15 residues. CDR1 and CDR2 from the germline V gene are LNHDA and SQIVND (reference sequence). The clonotype originates from a man aged 40-49 years who had recovered from COVID-19. Material for sequencing was peripheral blood. This chain links TRBV19 with TRBJ1-5; no clear D. The chain's CDR3 is CASIKRSTNNQPQHF. In nucleotides, the CDR3 is TGTGCCAGTATTAAACGTTCCACAAACAATCAGCCCCAGCATTTT.